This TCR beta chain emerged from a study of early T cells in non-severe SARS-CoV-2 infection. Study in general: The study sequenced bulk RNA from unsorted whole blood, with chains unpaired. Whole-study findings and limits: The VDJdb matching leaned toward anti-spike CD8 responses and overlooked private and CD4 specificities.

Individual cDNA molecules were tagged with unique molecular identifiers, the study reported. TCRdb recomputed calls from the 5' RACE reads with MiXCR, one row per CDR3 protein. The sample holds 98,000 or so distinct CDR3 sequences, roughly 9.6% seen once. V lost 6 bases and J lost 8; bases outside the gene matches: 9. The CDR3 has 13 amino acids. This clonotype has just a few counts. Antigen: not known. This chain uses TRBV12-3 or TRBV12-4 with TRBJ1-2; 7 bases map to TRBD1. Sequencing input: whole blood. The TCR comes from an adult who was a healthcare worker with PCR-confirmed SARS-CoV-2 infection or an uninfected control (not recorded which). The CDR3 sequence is CASRRQGAGGYTF. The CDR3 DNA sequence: TGTGCCAGCAGGAGACAGGGCGCGGGCGGCTACACCTTC.